These 17 T cell receptor beta chains originate from one sample sequenced in a study of Tregs in tolerant kidney transplant recipients. Data came from immunoSEQ multiplex PCR; TCRdb stores just in-frame clones and leaves some out. The sample carries some 90,000 clones, 85% to 95% recorded once. The sequencing sample was made of CD8+ T cells from blood. These receptors came from a human donor in good health.

The chain carries TRBV4-2 and TRBJ2-1; D unresolved. The CDR3 is 18 amino acids. V lost 0 bases to trimming and J lost 0 bases, with 15 bases between them. In germline, CDR1 is LGHNA, CDR2 YNFKEQ. CDR3 residues: CASSQESEQVFSYNEQFF. The DNA for the CDR3 is TGTGCCAGCAGCCAAGAGAGTGAGCAGGTCTTCTCCTACAATGAGCAGTTCTTC.

This clone appeared a single time. Here the CDR3 DNA reads TGCGCCAGCAGCTTTCCGACAGTCACAGATACGCAGTATTTT. Protein product: CASSFPTVTDTQYF. The gene calls are TRBV5-1 and TRBJ2-3, with a tentative D call TRBD1 (5 bases). V was cut by 2 bases and J by 2 bases, with 9 bases left in between. Germline CDR1 SGHRS, CDR2 YFSETQ. The CDR3 length is 14 residues.

The V gene is TRBV19, the J gene TRBJ2-7, with D tentatively TRBD2 (6 bases). The CDR3 totals 13 residues. Germline lookup yields CDR1 LNHDA and CDR2 SQIVND (reference sequence). Trimming pared 4 bases from V and 6 bases from J, leaving 13 bases between. Here the CDR3 reads CASSSGVRFEQYF. The CDR3 bases are TGTGCCAGTAGTAGCGGGGTCCGCTTCGAGCAGTACTTC.

The chain recombines TRBV13 with TRBJ2-1; 13 bases map to TRBD2. The CDR3 runs 17 residues. The V segment lost 5 bases and the J segment 3 bases; nucleotides outside the gene matches: 7. The germline gives CDR1 PRHDT, CDR2 FYEKMQ (reference sequence). The CDR3 region is CASSPSGTSGDYNEQFF. The DNA of the CDR3 is TGTGCCAGCAGCCCGAGCGGGACTAGCGGGGACTACAATGAGCAGTTCTTC.

This chain uses TRBV7-9 with TRBJ2-7, with TRBD2 matching 12 bases. V lost 4 bases and J lost 2; bases outside the gene matches: 3. The germline V gene has CDR1 SEHNR and CDR2 FQNEAQ (reference sequence). The CDR3 contains 15 residues. Written as DNA, the CDR3 is TGTGCCAGCAGCTCAGGACTAGCGGGACCCTACGAGCAGTACTTC. Protein product: CASSSGLAGPYEQYF.

The rearrangement uses TRBV18 and TRBJ2-1; either TRBD1 or TRBD2 may supply D (5 bases each). In germline, CDR1 is KGHSH, CDR2 LQKENI. The CDR3 extends over 16 amino acids. The germline V and J ends were trimmed by 0 bases and 2 bases, with 11 bases remaining between them. CDR3: CASSPPDWDPYNEQFF. The CDR3, as DNA: TGTGCCAGCTCACCACCGGACTGGGACCCCTACAATGAGCAGTTCTTC.

The V call is TRBV30, the J call TRBJ1-2; 7 positions match TRBD1. V trimming: 4 bases; J trimming: 0 bases; junction bases outside the gene matches: 11. This CDR3 comprises 16 residues. From germline, CDR1 is GTSNPN and CDR2 SVGIG (reference sequence). CDR3 sequence: CAWTRTGTVANYGYTF. In DNA, the CDR3 is TGTGCCTGGACCAGAACGGGGACAGTAGCTAACTATGGCTACACCTTC.

The rearrangement uses TRBV7-8 and TRBJ2-5; maybe TRBD1 (6 bases). With the DNA end fitting TRBJ2-7 better, the J assignment may be wrong. This CDR3 contains 15 residues. Germline V gene lookup returns CDR1 SGHVS and CDR2 FQNEAQ. As DNA, the CDR3 is TGTGCCAGCAGCACTCCCGGGACACTCTCCTACGAGCAGTACTTC. Amino acid sequence: CASSTPGTLSYEQYF.

This chain links TRBV6-4 with TRBJ2-1; D gene uncertain. Per germline, CDR1 MRHNA and CDR2 SNTAGT. The CDR3 has 14 residues. V was trimmed by 4 bases and J by 6 bases, leaving 13 bases between them. The CDR3 loop is CASSGGSGGNEQFF. The CDR3 region has the DNA TGTGCCAGCAGTGGGGGATCAGGTGGCAATGAGCAGTTCTTC.

The rearrangement links TRBV6-1 to TRBJ2-1, with 8 bases aligning to TRBD1. Losses at the gene ends were 7 bases for V and 4 bases for J; bases not matched to a gene: 6. The germline gives CDR1 MNHNS, CDR2 SASEGT. This CDR3 is 14 amino acids long. In DNA form, the CDR3 reads TGTGCCAGCACCCCGGGACAGGAGTACAATGAGCAGTTCTTC. Its protein is CASTPGQEYNEQFF.

The chain has TRBV4-1 and TRBJ2-7, with 10 positions matching TRBD1. The germline V gene has CDR1 MGHRA and CDR2 YSYEKL. With 2 bases clipped from V and 5 bases from J, the junction kept 18 bases outside the gene matches. The CDR3 runs to 19 residues. Here the CDR3 reads CASSQRPHFPGTGEDEQYF. The CDR3 DNA reads as TGCGCCAGCAGCCAAAGACCCCATTTTCCCGGGACAGGGGAGGACGAGCAGTACTTC.

J is TRBJ1-6 and V is TRBV2; D might be TRBD1 (5 bases). From germline, CDR1 is SNHLY and CDR2 FYNNEI. The CDR3 has 14 amino acids. V lost 5 bases and J 10 bases, leaving 15 bases between the germline ends. CDR3 bases: TGTGCCAGCAGTCGGCCAGGGTTATACTCACCCCTCCACTTT. This codes for CASSRPGLYSPLHF.

The chain has TRBV4-1 and TRBJ2-1, with D perhaps matching TRBD1 (6 bases). Per the germline V gene, CDR1 is MGHRA and CDR2 is YSYEKL. With 1 base removed from V and 9 bases from J, the gap between germline ends came to 16 bases. This CDR3 is built from 15 residues. CDR3 bases: TGCGCCAGCAGCCAAGCAGGGACACCGAACACTGAGCAGTTCTTC. Translating it yields CASSQAGTPNTEQFF.

The V call is TRBV7-2, the J call TRBJ2-7; tentatively, D is TRBD2 (6 bases). The CDR3 runs to 15 residues. Germline V gene data show CDR1 as SGHTA and CDR2 as FQGNSA. Deletions cut 1 base from V and 0 bases from J, with 10 bases between. The CDR3 nucleotides read TGTGCCAGCAGCTTAGGGGACTCTAGCTCCTACGAGCAGTACTTC. Translated: CASSLGDSSSYEQYF.

This chain uses TRBV29-1 with TRBJ2-7; a weak D match, TRBD2 (6 bases). The CDR3 length is 14 residues. V was pared by 5 bases and J by 0 bases, with 14 bases between. The V gene's germline CDR1 is SQVTM and CDR2 ANQGSEA. CDR3 in DNA: TGCAGCGTTACCGGGGACTGGACCTCCTACGAGCAGTACTTC. Its protein product is CSVTGDWTSYEQYF.

The chain recombines TRBV13 with TRBJ2-7; D uncertain. The CDR3 length is 12 residues. Per the germline V gene, CDR1 is PRHDT and CDR2 is FYEKMQ (reference sequence). The V end was cut by 3 bases, the J end by 0 bases, with 3 bases between. CDR3 nucleotide sequence: TGTGCCAGCAGCTTTACCTCCTACGAGCAGTACTTC. Translated: CASSFTSYEQYF.

The chain is built from TRBV7-9 and TRBJ2-1, with 7 positions matching TRBD2. The CDR3 runs to 16 residues. The germline V gene encodes CDR1 SEHNR and CDR2 FQNEAQ (reference sequence). Unmatched junction bases numbered 12, after V lost 5 bases and J lost 5 bases. CDR3 residues: CASSPHVGGTNNEQFF. The CDR3 region has the DNA TGTGCCAGCAGCCCTCATGTGGGAGGGACCAACAATGAGCAGTTCTTC.